This TCR beta chain was sequenced for a study of T cell changes during pregnancy in multiple sclerosis. This clone was counted only a few times. The V end lost 5 bases, the J end lost 1 base, and 5 bases lay between the germline ends. This CDR3 region has 12 residues. Germline V gene lookup returns CDR1 SEHNR and CDR2 FQNEAQ (reference sequence). Sequencing was performed with immunoSEQ multiplex PCR; in TCRdb, only in-frame clones are kept and a portion is missing. The sample has 45,000 to 55,000 clones; about 88% are singletons. The TCR comes from a female donor with multiple sclerosis, enrolled in a pregnancy study. The chain couples TRBV7-9 to TRBJ1-1; D gene unclear. The sequencing here drew on CD4+ T cells from peripheral blood mononuclear cells, taken in the second trimester of pregnancy. The CDR3 loop is CASSLTNTEAFF. The CDR3, as DNA: TGTGCCAGCAGCCTAACGAACACTGAAGCTTTCTTT. The complete variable domain, with remaining parts taken from reference TRBV7-9 and TRBJ1-1, reads DTGVSQNPRHKITKRGQNVTFRCDPISEHNRLYWYRQTLGQGPEFLTYFQNEAQLEKSRLLSDRFSAERPKGSFSTLEIQRTEQGDSAMYLCASSLTNTEAFFGQGTRLTVV.